This T cell receptor beta chain was found in a study of blood T cell repertoires in COVID-19. On the study more broadly: The United States, Italy and Spain supplied acute and convalescent COVID-19 samples. Sample material is recorded as cDNA or gDNA derived from T cells, B-cell-depleted T cells, or PBMCs.

The CDR3 has 13 residues. Trimming cost V 6 bases and J 3 bases, with 12 bases left between them. Germline loops: CDR1 MNHEY, CDR2 SVGAGI. Methods used by the authors: Amplification with reference gene primers provided the estimates of nucleated cell counts. Sequencing was performed with immunoSEQ multiplex PCR; in TCRdb, only in-frame clones are kept and a portion is missing. The DNA gave D and trimming, while V, J and clone size come from that table. The data contain 120,000 to 150,000 clones, about 80% of them singletons. Sequenced: peripheral blood. The V gene is TRBV6-5, the J gene TRBJ2-7; tentatively, D is TRBD1 (5 bases). This sequence originates from a human donor in a cohort sampled during active COVID-19. The CDR3 DNA reads as TGTGCCAGCAGGATAAGGGGAAACTACGAGCAGTACTTC. Protein product: CASRIRGNYEQYF.